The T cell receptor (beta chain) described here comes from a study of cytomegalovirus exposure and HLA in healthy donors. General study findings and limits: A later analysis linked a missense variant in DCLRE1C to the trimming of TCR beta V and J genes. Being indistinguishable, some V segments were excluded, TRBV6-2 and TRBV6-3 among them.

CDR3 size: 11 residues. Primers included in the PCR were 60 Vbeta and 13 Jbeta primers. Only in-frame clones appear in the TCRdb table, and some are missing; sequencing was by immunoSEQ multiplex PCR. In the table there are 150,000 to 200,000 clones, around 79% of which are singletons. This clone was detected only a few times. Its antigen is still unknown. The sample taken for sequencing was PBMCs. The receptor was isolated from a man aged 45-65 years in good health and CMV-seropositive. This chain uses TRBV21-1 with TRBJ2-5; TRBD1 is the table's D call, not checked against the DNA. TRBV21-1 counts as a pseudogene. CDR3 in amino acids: CAGRGKETQYF. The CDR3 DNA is TGTGCCGGAAGGGGGAAAGAGACCCAGTACTTC.